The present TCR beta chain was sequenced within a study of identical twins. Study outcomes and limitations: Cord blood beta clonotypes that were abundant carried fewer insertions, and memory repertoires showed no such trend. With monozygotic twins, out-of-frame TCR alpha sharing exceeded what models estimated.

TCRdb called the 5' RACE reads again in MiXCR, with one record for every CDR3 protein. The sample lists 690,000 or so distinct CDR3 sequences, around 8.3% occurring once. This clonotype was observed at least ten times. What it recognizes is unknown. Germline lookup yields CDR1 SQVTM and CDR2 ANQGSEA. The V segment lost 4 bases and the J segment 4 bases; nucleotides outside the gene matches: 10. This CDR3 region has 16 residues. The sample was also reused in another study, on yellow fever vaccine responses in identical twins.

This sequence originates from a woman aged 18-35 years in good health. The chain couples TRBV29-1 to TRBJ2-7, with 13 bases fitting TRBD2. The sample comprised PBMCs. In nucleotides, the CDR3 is TGCAGCGTTGCGGGACTAGCGGGGAAATACCCGTACGAGCAGTACTTC. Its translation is CSVAGLAGKYPYEQYF.